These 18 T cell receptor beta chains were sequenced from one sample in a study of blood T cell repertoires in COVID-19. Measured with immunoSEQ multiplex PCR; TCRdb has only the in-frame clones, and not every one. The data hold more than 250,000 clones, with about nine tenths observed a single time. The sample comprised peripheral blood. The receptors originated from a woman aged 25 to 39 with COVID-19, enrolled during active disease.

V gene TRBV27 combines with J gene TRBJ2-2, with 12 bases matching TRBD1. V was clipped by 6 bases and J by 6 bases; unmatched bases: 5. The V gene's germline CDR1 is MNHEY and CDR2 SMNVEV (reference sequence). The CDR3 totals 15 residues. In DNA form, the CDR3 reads TGTGCCAGCAGCTGGGACAGGGGGCGCCCCGGGGAGCTGTTTTTT. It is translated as CASSWDRGRPGELFF.

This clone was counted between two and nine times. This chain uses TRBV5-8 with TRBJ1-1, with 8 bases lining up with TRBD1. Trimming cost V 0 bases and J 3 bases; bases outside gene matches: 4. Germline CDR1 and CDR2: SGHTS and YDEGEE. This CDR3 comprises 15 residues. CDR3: CASSLVTGGDTEAFF. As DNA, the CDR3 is TGTGCCAGCAGCTTGGTTACAGGGGGGGACACTGAAGCTTTCTTT.

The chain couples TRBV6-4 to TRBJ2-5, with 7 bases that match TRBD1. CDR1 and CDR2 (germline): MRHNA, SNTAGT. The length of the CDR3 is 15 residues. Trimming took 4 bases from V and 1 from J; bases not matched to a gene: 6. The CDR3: CASSARAGGQETQYF. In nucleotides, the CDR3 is TGTGCCAGCAGTGCAAGGGCAGGGGGCCAAGAGACCCAGTACTTC.

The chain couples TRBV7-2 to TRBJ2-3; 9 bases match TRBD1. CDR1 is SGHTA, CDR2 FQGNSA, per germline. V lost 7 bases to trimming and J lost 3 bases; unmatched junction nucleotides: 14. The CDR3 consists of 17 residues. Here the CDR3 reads CASTPGQGLWATDTQYF. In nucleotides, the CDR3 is TGTGCCAGCACCCCGGGACAGGGTCTGTGGGCAACAGATACGCAGTATTTT. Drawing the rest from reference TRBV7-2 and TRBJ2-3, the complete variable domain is GAGVSQSPSNKVTEKGKDVELRCDPISGHTALYWYRQSLGQGLEFLIYFQGNSAPDKSGLPSDRFSAERTGGSVSTLTIQRTQQEDSAVYLCASTPGQGLWATDTQYFGPGTRLTVL.

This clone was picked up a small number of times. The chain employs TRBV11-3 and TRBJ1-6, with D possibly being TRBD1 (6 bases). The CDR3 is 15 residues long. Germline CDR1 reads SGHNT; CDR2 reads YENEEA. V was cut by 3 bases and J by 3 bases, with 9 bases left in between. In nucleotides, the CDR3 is TGTGCCAGCAGCTTGACAGGCGACTATAATTCACCCCTCCACTTT. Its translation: CASSLTGDYNSPLHF.

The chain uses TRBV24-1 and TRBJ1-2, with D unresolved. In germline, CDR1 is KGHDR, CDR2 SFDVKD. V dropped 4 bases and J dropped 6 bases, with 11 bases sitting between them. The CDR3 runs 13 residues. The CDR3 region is CATSDGSHDGYTF. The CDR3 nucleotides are TGTGCCACCAGTGACGGGAGTCACGATGGCTACACCTTC.

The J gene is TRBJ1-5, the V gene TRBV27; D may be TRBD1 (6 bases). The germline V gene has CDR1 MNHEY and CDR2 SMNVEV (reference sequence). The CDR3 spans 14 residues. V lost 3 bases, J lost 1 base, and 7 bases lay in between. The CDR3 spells CASSFGQSNQPQHF. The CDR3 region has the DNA TGTGCCAGCAGTTTTGGACAGAGCAATCAGCCCCAGCATTTT.

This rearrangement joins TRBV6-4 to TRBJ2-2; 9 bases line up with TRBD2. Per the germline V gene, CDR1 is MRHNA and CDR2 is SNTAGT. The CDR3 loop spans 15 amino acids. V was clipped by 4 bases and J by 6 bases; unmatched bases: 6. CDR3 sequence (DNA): TGTGCCAGCAGTGTCCAGGGACTAGCAGCCGGGGAGCTGTTTTTT. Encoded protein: CASSVQGLAAGELFF.

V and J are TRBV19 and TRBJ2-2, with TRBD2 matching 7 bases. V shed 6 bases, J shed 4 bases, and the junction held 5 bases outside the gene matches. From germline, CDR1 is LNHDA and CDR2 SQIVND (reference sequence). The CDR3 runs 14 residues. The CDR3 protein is CASRVPGGTGELFF. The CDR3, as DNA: TGTGCCAGTAGAGTGCCGGGGGGCACCGGGGAGCTGTTTTTT. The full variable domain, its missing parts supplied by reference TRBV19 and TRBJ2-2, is DGGITQSPKYLFRKEGQNVTLSCEQNLNHDAMYWYRQDPGQGLRLIYYSQIVNDFQKGDIAEGYSVSREKKESFPLTVTSAQKNPTAFYLCASRVPGGTGELFFGEGSRLTVL.

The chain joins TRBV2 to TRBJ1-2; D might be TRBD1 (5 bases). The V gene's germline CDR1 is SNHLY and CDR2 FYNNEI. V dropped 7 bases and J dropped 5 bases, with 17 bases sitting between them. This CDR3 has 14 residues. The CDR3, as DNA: TGTGCCAGCACCTCTCGGGGGGACCATTATGGCTACACCTTC. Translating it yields CASTSRGDHYGYTF.

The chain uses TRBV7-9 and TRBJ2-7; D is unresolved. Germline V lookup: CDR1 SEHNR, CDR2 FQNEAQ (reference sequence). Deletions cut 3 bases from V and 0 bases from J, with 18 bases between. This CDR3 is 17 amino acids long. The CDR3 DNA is TGTGCCAGCAGCTTTTATACAGTTAGATCCTCCTCCTACGAGCAGTACTTC. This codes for CASSFYTVRSSSYEQYF.

The CDR3 DNA reads as TGTGCCACCAGCAGAGTTTGGCAGAATAGCAATCAGCCCCAGCATTTT. Translation: CATSRVWQNSNQPQHF. This rearrangement joins TRBV15 to TRBJ1-5; D remains unclear. This CDR3 is 16 amino acids long. Germline-derived CDR1 and CDR2 are LNHNV and YYDKDF (reference sequence). Trimming took off 1 base at V and 0 bases at J, with 10 bases between the two ends.

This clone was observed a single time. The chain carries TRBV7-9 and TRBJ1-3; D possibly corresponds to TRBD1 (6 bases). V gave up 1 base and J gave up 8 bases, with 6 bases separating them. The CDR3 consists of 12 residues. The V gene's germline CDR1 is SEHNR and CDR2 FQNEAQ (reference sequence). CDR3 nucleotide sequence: TGTGCCAGCAGCTTAGAGGGGGACACCATATATTTT. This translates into CASSLEGDTIYF.

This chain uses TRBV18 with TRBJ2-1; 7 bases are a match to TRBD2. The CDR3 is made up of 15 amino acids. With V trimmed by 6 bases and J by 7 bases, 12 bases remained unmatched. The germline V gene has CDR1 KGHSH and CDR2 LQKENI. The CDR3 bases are TGTGCCAGCTCCGGCTTGGGGGGGTTATTAAATGAGCAGTTCTTC. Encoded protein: CASSGLGGLLNEQFF.

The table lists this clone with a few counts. The CDR3 bases are TGCAGCGTACCTGACAGGAAAAACACCGGGGAGCTGTTTTTT. Protein product: CSVPDRKNTGELFF. The rearrangement links TRBV29-1 to TRBJ2-2; tentatively, D is TRBD1 (6 bases). V was cut by 6 bases and J by 2 bases, with 13 bases left in between. The germline V gene has CDR1 SQVTM and CDR2 ANQGSEA. CDR3 length equals 14 residues.

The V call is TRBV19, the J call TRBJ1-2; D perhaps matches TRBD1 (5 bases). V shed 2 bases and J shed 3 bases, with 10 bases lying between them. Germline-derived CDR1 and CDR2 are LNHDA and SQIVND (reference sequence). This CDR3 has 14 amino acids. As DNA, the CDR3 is TGTGCCAGTAGTATACAGGACACCTACTATGGCTACACCTTC. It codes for CASSIQDTYYGYTF.

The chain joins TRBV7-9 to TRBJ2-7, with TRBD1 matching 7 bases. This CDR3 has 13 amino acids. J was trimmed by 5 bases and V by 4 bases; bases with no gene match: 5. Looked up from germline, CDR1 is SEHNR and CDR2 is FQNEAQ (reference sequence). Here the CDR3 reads CASSSAGGNEQYV. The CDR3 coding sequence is TGTGCCAGCAGCTCGGCAGGGGGAAACGAGCAGTACGTC.

This CDR3 reads CASSEGPPHEQFF. The CDR3, as DNA: TGTGCCAGCAGTGAGGGCCCTCCGCATGAGCAGTTCTTC. The chain employs TRBV6-4 and TRBJ2-1; D remains ambiguous. CDR3 size: 13 residues. Deletions cut 3 bases from V and 8 bases from J, with 11 bases between. Germline loops: CDR1 MRHNA, CDR2 SNTAGT.